Below, 18 T cell receptor beta chains from the same sample are listed, as sequenced in a study of regulatory T cells in long-lasting Graves disease. Time point defined: newly diagnosed GD, antithyroid drugs for less than 3 months. From RNA extracted from PBMCs, the TCR library was made. iRepertoire HTBI primers and Arm-PCR of CDR3 regions built TCR beta libraries. TCRdb called the multiplex PCR reads again in MiXCR, with one record for every CDR3 protein. The table includes around 480,000 distinct CDR3 sequences, 15% to 20% detected once. This sample was also put to use in a study of T cells in Graves' hyperthyroidism and ophthalmopathy.

The sequencing used peripheral blood mononuclear cells (PBMCs), collected at new diagnosis, from a patient treated with antithyroid drugs. The receptors were sampled from a man aged 35 to 55 with Graves disease.

This clonotype was recorded a few times. The rearrangement joins TRBV30 to TRBJ1-1; D may be TRBD1 (5 bases). Germline V lookup: CDR1 GTSNPN, CDR2 SVGIG (reference sequence). Deletions cut 0 bases from V and 1 base from J, with 15 bases between. The length of the CDR3 is 16 residues. The CDR3 DNA reads as TGTGCCTGGAGTGTAAGGAGGGGCAGAGGGAACACTGAAGCTTTCTTT. Translation: CAWSVRRGRGNTEAFF.

This clonotype occurred many times. The chain is built from TRBV6-1 and TRBJ2-5, with a tentative D call TRBD1 (5 bases). Looked up from germline, CDR1 is MNHNS and CDR2 is SASEGT. The CDR3 totals 14 residues. Trimming left V 4 bases short and J 5 bases short, with 14 bases between. This CDR3 reads CASSVSQGKETQYF. The CDR3 coding sequence is TGTGCCAGCAGTGTATCCCAGGGCAAGGAGACCCAGTACTTC.

This clonotype showed up just a few times. J is TRBJ2-2 and V is TRBV7-2; D is unclear. V was clipped by 2 bases and J by 10 bases, with 8 bases between them. The CDR3 consists of 12 residues. Germline lookup yields CDR1 SGHTA and CDR2 FQGNSA. CDR3 DNA sequence: TGTGCCAGCAGCTTATCCCGGCAGGAGCTGTTTTTT. Its protein is CASSLSRQELFF.

This clonotype was seen repeatedly, ten times or more. At one boundary the junction diverges from the germline segment, which might be a read error. This rearrangement joins TRBV2 to TRBJ2-5, with 10 positions matching TRBD2. Germline V gene data show CDR1 as SNHLY and CDR2 as FYNNEI. The CDR3 length is 15 residues. As DNA, the CDR3 is TGTGCCGGCAGACTAGGACTAGCGGTAGGGGAGACCCAGTACTTC. Translation: CAGRLGLAVGETQYF.

The chain couples TRBV5-1 to TRBJ1-4; 7 bases match TRBD1. This CDR3 region has 15 residues. Trimming at V came to 4 bases and at J to 8 bases, leaving 11 bases not matched to a gene. The germline V gene encodes CDR1 SGHRS and CDR2 YFSETQ. The CDR3: CASSQGGPGHEKLFF. As DNA, the CDR3 is TGCGCCAGCAGCCAGGGGGGTCCAGGACACGAAAAACTGTTTTTT.

The V and J genes are TRBV29-1 and TRBJ2-7; TRBD1 might be the D (6 bases). CDR1 and CDR2 from the germline V gene are SQVTM and ANQGSEA. Between the trimmed V and J ends, which lost 6 bases and 0 bases, there was a span of 18 bases. The CDR3 is 15 amino acids. This CDR3 is CSVKPRDKSSYEQYF. The CDR3 nucleotides are TGCAGCGTGAAACCCCGGGACAAGAGCTCCTACGAGCAGTACTTC.

This clonotype was seen many times. V is TRBV28 and J is TRBJ2-7, with a possible D match to TRBD2 (7 bases). Germline CDR1 and CDR2: MDHEN and SYDVKM. The V gene lost 3 bases and the J gene lost 4 bases, with 13 bases spanning the gap. The CDR3 covers 14 residues. The CDR3 nucleotides are TGTGCCAGCAGTTTGGGGGGGGCGCGATACGAGCAGTACTTC. As protein: CASSLGGARYEQYF.

This clonotype was found many times. J is TRBJ2-2 and V is TRBV27; D remains ambiguous. V dropped 4 bases and J dropped 3 bases, with 3 bases sitting between them. The CDR3 consists of 12 residues. Germline-derived CDR1 and CDR2 are MNHEY and SMNVEV (reference sequence). The CDR3 coding sequence is TGTGCCAGCAGTTATTACACCGGGGAGCTGTTTTTT. It specifies CASSYYTGELFF.

This clonotype has at least ten counts. The chain carries TRBV9 and TRBJ1-2; D unresolved. Germline-derived CDR1 and CDR2 are SGDLS and YYNGEE. V was clipped by 4 bases and J by 2 bases, with 9 bases between them. This CDR3 is 13 amino acids long. CDR3 sequence (DNA): TGTGCCAGCAGCTCCGTATCGAACTATGGCTACACCTTC. It translates to CASSSVSNYGYTF.

A note on this clonotype: A read error may produce the germline difference seen at one junction end. CDR3: CASSLGTNTEVFF. CDR3 DNA: TGTGCCAGCAGCTTGGGTACCAACACTGAAGTTTTCTTT. The genes are TRBV11-1 and TRBJ1-1, with D hard to call. CDR3 length: 13 residues. CDR1 is SGHAT, CDR2 FQDESV, per germline (reference sequence).

The chain is built from TRBV6-1 and TRBJ1-2; perhaps TRBD1 as D (6 bases). Germline assignment: CDR1 MNHNS and CDR2 SASEGT. The CDR3 is made up of 13 amino acids. The V end was cut by 5 bases, the J end by 8 bases, with 15 bases between. CDR3: CASSTAGGRGYTF. The CDR3 DNA sequence: TGTGCCAGCAGTACCGCGGGGGGCAGGGGCTACACCTTC.

This clonotype has at least ten counts. V usage is TRBV28 and J usage is TRBJ2-5, with 7 bases fitting TRBD2. V gave up 1 base and J gave up 4 bases; unmatched junction bases: 9. The CDR3 has 16 residues. CDR1 and CDR2 (germline): MDHEN, SYDVKM. CDR3 DNA: TGTGCCAGCAGTTTATCTCGCGGGAGACACCGAGAGACCCAGTACTTC. It yields the protein CASSLSRGRHRETQYF.

At least ten counts were recorded for this clonotype. This sequence joins TRBV20-1 and TRBJ2-1; 12 bases align to TRBD2. The J segment lost 10 bases and the V segment lost 4 bases, leaving 8 bases of the junction unmatched. The CDR3 has 14 residues. Germline V gene data show CDR1 as DFQATT and CDR2 as SNEGSKA (reference sequence). The CDR3 DNA follows: TGCAGTGCTAAAGATAGGCTAGCGGGAGGGGAGCAGTTCTTC. Translation: CSAKDRLAGGEQFF.

The chain combines TRBV3-1 with TRBJ1-1; D not certain. The V gene lost 4 bases and the J gene lost 1 base, with 19 bases spanning the gap. CDR1 and CDR2 (germline): LGHDT, YNNKEL (reference sequence). CDR3 length: 17 amino acids. The CDR3 nucleotides read TGTGCCAGCAGCCCCAGACTCCACGGGCCAAGGAACACTGAAGCTTTCTTT. Its protein is CASSPRLHGPRNTEAFF.

This clonotype was recorded many times. The chain recombines TRBV28 with TRBJ2-1; weak D call: TRBD2 (6 bases). V lost 2 bases to trimming and J lost 6 bases, with 14 bases between them. Germline values: CDR1 MDHEN, CDR2 SYDVKM. This CDR3 has 15 residues. The CDR3 loop reads CASSLRGSLFNEQFF. The CDR3 region has the DNA TGTGCCAGCAGTTTACGGGGGAGCTTATTCAATGAGCAGTTCTTC.

This clonotype occurred many times. The chain combines TRBV7-9 with TRBJ2-1, with D possibly TRBD1 on 5 matching bases. V was clipped by 1 base and J by 5 bases, with 18 bases between them. CDR3 length: 17 amino acids. The germline CDR1 and CDR2 sequences are SEHNR and FQNEAQ (reference sequence). The CDR3 spells CASSLGGQGNNNNEQFF. In nucleotides, the CDR3 is TGTGCCAGCAGCTTAGGAGGTCAGGGAAACAACAACAATGAGCAGTTCTTC.

This clonotype was seen just once. The chain links TRBV25-1 to TRBJ2-7; D is ambiguous. Germline CDR1 reads MGHDK; CDR2 reads SYGVNS. The CDR3 sequence is 13 residues long. Trimming removed 4 bases from V and 1 base from J, with 8 bases in between. In nucleotides, the CDR3 is TGTGCCAGCAGTGTGAGAGCGTCCTACGAGCAGTACTTC. Residues: CASSVRASYEQYF.

The chain joins TRBV29-1 to TRBJ2-3; 8 positions match TRBD1. The CDR3 is made up of 15 amino acids. Germline lookup yields CDR1 SQVTM and CDR2 ANQGSEA. J gave up 4 bases and V 2 bases, and 8 bases lay outside the gene matches. Here the CDR3 reads CSVESGTGRSDTQYF. The CDR3, as DNA: TGCAGCGTTGAATCAGGGACAGGTAGATCAGATACGCAGTATTTT.